This is a list of T cell receptor beta chains from one sample in a study of blood T cells in healthy people across ages. TCRdb independently ran MiXCR on the 5' RACE reads; one entry per CDR3 protein. Of hundreds of thousands of distinct CDR3 sequences in the sample, around 24% were seen once. The sample was also reused in another study, on T cells of mothers and their children.

Material for sequencing was blood. The receptors come from a boy younger than 18 in good health. Both conserved end residues are trimmed from each CDR3.

J gene,V gene,CDR3 protein
TRBJ1-4,TRBV18,ASSPDRGTNEKLF
TRBJ2-1,TRBV5-1,ASSLDKPGQGNEQF
TRBJ2-1,TRBV7-9,ASSPRTSGSLDEQF
TRBJ1-1,TRBV3-1,ASSLGPAEAF
TRBJ2-7,TRBV5-1,ASSLVTASGEQY
TRBJ1-2,TRBV7-8,ASSPVGASGYGYT
TRBJ1-3,TRBV9,ASSDRDGGNTIH
.,TRBV6-5,ASSKWDTSYEQY
TRBJ1-3,TRBV4-3,ASSQDRLSGNTIY
TRBJ1-3,TRBV7-9,ASIQGSGSGNTIY
TRBJ2-3,TRBV20-1,SATGLASTDTQY
TRBJ1-1,TRBV5-5,ASSSRQHTEAF
TRBJ1-2,TRBV3-1,ASSQVLDHGYT
TRBJ1-1,TRBV5-1,ASSPSLQRVNTEAF
TRBJ2-7,TRBV7-9,ASSPDSVSYEQY
TRBJ1-5,TRBV6-1,ASQDQPQH
TRBJ1-1,TRBV29-1,SVSDPKSAEAF
TRBJ2-2,TRBV9,ASSVAPGKGVTGELF
TRBJ1-6,TRBV6-1,ASSPRTGESPLH
TRBJ2-7,TRBV28,ASSNLLSGYEQY
TRBJ2-3,TRBV20-1,SARGGKLTYQRRYTDTQY
TRBJ2-5,TRBV9,ASSARLGQETQY
TRBJ2-7,TRBV20-1,SADRDRKNYEQY
TRBJ2-1,TRBV7-9,ASSLDLGGSPYNEQF
TRBJ2-4,TRBV7-9,ASSSEGVAAKNIQY